What follows is one T cell receptor (beta chain) and its context. The antigen is not known. This entry belongs to a study of shared clonotypes between healthy human individuals. The overall study: CD4 naive and CD4 memory each took three plates per donor, while CD8 naive took two and CD8 memory one. Study findings and constraints: Incomplete sequencing of sorted subsets was indicated by rarefaction despite large depth. For naive CD4 cells, roughly 4.6% of clonotypes were shared across a handful of donors.

Germline V gene lookup returns CDR1 MDHEN and CDR2 SYDVKM. J was trimmed by 4 bases and V by 3 bases; bases with no gene match: 8. This CDR3 spans 15 amino acids. Selected positively for CCR7 and CD45RO-negative, naive CD8 cells excluded terminally differentiated effector memory CD45RA+ cells. The healthy adult donors were HIV-negative and reported no recent acute infections or vaccinations. Generated by immunoSEQ multiplex PCR, the TCRdb table keeps only in-frame clones and is missing some. The sample carries roughly 2.1 million clones, about 93% recorded once. The rearrangement uses TRBV28 and TRBJ2-5; TRBD2 matches 7 bases. Sequenced material: naive CD8+ T cells from PBMCs. This receptor was taken from a man aged 18 to 29 in good health. Some clones in this sample may be carry-over from other donors' samples. CDR3 residues: CASSFLAGGGETQYF. CDR3 nucleotides: TGTGCCAGCAGTTTCTTAGCGGGTGGGGGAGAGACCCAGTACTTC. The variable domain in full, with the rest retrieved from reference TRBV28 and TRBJ2-5, is DVKVTQSSRYLVKRTGEKVFLECVQDMDHENMFWYRQDPGLGLRLIYFSYDVKMKEKGDIPEGYSVSREKKERFSLILESASTNQTSMYLCASSFLAGGGETQYFGPGTRLLVL.